The 21 T cell receptor beta chains listed next were all sequenced from one sample in a study of regulatory dendritic cells for organ transplantation. The assay was immunoSEQ multiplex PCR, and TCRdb's table has in-frame clones only and misses some. In the table there are about 5,400 clones, 60% to 75% of which are singletons. Allogeneic regulatory or mature dendritic cells were co-cultured for 5 days with CFSE-labeled sorted T cells at 1:10. Antigens for these TCRs are unknown. Sequenced: memory CD8+ T cells from blood cultured with regulatory dendritic cells. Subset meaning: CD45RO+ memory T cells. The receptors were gathered from a human donor in good health.

V and J are TRBV27 and TRBJ1-5; possible D gene TRBD1, 5 bases. Germline loops: CDR1 MNHEY, CDR2 SMNVEV (reference sequence). The CDR3 is 11 amino acids. CDR3 sequence (DNA): TGTGCTACAGGCGGCAATCAGCCCCAGCATTTT. The encoded protein is CATGGNQPQHF.

The chain combines TRBV7-2 with TRBJ1-2, with no clear D. V lost 4 bases, J lost 4 bases, and 22 bases lay in between. Germline assignment: CDR1 SGHTA and CDR2 FQGNSA. This CDR3 comprises 17 residues. Here the CDR3 reads CASSSSLGDGFFYGYTF. Written as DNA, the CDR3 is TGTGCCAGCAGCTCTAGTCTAGGAGACGGTTTTTTCTATGGCTACACCTTC.

This chain links TRBV11-3 with TRBJ1-4; D is uncertain. This CDR3 region has 15 residues. Germline CDR1 and CDR2: SGHNT and YENEEA. V was cut by 1 base and J by 6 bases, with 12 bases left in between. CDR3 loop: CASSLGSKADEKLFF. CDR3 coding DNA: TGTGCCAGCAGCTTAGGGTCGAAGGCGGATGAAAAACTGTTTTTT.

In its sample, this clone ranks as large (0.1 to 1%). The chain carries TRBV6-1 and TRBJ1-2; a possible D gene is TRBD1 (6 bases). This CDR3 is 13 amino acids long. V dropped 4 bases and J dropped 5 bases, with 11 bases sitting between them. Germline V gene lookup returns CDR1 MNHNS and CDR2 SASEGT. The CDR3 sequence: CASSVNQGYGYTF. CDR3 DNA sequence: TGTGCCAGCAGTGTAAATCAGGGGTATGGCTACACCTTC.

This chain connects TRBV7-8 to TRBJ2-5; 7 nucleotides align to TRBD1. The J call may be in error: the DNA end matches TRBJ2-7 better. CDR3 length: 15 amino acids. The germline gives CDR1 SGHVS, CDR2 FQNEAQ. The CDR3 bases are TGTGCCAGCAGCTTGAGACAGGGACCGAGCTACGAGCAGTACTTC. Translating gives CASSLRQGPSYEQYF.

CDR3 sequence reads: CASSVDQASYEQYF. The DNA of the CDR3 is TGTGCCAGCAGCGTGGATCAAGCGTCCTACGAGCAGTACTTC. The V call is TRBV9, the J call TRBJ2-7; D is uncertain. CDR3 length equals 14 residues. V was shortened by 2 bases and J by 1 base, with 10 bases between the two germline ends. Germline values: CDR1 SGDLS, CDR2 YYNGEE.

CDR3 residues: CAAPSSSAGSSYNEQFF. CDR3 in DNA: TGTGCGGCCCCCAGCAGTTCCGCAGGGAGCTCCTACAATGAGCAGTTCTTC. The gene calls are TRBV6-8 and TRBJ2-1, with D perhaps being TRBD1 or TRBD2 (5 bases each). The CDR3 has 17 amino acids. The germline gives CDR1 MNHGY, CDR2 SAAAGT.

The V and J genes are TRBV11-1 and TRBJ1-2, with a tentative D call TRBD1 (5 bases). V was pared by 5 bases and J by 2 bases, with 18 bases between. Germline CDR1 SGHAT, CDR2 FQDESV (reference sequence). This CDR3 contains 16 residues. CDR3: CASSESLGGGNYGYTF. The CDR3 nucleotides are TGTGCCAGCAGCGAATCCCTCGGGGGGGGAAACTATGGCTACACCTTC.

The rearrangement uses TRBV6-6 and TRBJ2-7; perhaps TRBD2 as D (5 bases). Trimming took 5 bases from V and 6 from J, leaving 11 bases between them. Germline-derived CDR1 and CDR2 are MNHNY and SVGAGI (reference sequence). There are 12 residues in the CDR3. CDR3 coding DNA: TGTGCCAGCAGTACCCGTCGGGGCGAGCAGTACTTC. It specifies CASSTRRGEQYF.

The chain employs TRBV6-4 and TRBJ2-1; 15 bases line up with TRBD2. V shed 3 bases and J 9 bases; nucleotides not matched to a gene: 0. The CDR3 contains 14 residues. Germline V CDR1 and CDR2: MRHNA, SNTAGT. The DNA for the CDR3 is TGTGCCAGCAGTGAGGGACTAGCGGGGGGTGAGCAGTTCTTC. Protein sequence: CASSEGLAGGEQFF.

V and J are TRBV27 and TRBJ1-4; D ambiguous. CDR1 is MNHEY and CDR2 is SMNVEV in the germline V gene (reference sequence). The length of the CDR3 is 13 residues. The germline V and J ends were trimmed by 2 bases and 4 bases, with 5 bases remaining between them. This CDR3 is CASSLLGNEKLFF. The CDR3 nucleotides read TGTGCCAGCAGTTTACTTGGTAATGAAAAACTGTTTTTT.

The chain uses TRBV19 and TRBJ1-1; D is undetermined. This CDR3 region has 14 residues. Trimming took 7 bases from V and 3 from J, leaving 15 bases between them. In germline, CDR1 is LNHDA, CDR2 SQIVND (reference sequence). This CDR3 is CASIPDGLDTEAFF. CDR3 DNA: TGTGCCAGTATCCCCGACGGGCTAGACACTGAAGCTTTCTTT.

This rearrangement joins TRBV4-3 to TRBJ2-3, with a tentative D call TRBD2 (6 bases). This CDR3 is built from 15 residues. Germline-derived CDR1 and CDR2 are LGHNA and YSLEER. The ends were cut back, 1 base at V and 2 bases at J, with 10 bases in the middle. CDR3 bases: TGCGCCAGCAGCCAAGGACTAGAGAACACAGATACGCAGTATTTT. It specifies CASSQGLENTDTQYF.

In its sample, this clone ranks as medium-sized. The chain is built from TRBV28 and TRBJ2-1; D unclear. The CDR3 is 12 amino acids. The ends were cut back, 3 bases at V and 10 bases at J, with 10 bases in the middle. CDR1 is MDHEN, CDR2 SYDVKM, per germline. This chain's CDR3 is CASSFAAGEQFF. CDR3 DNA sequence: TGTGCCAGCAGTTTCGCAGCCGGCGAGCAGTTCTTC.

The V gene is TRBV4-2, the J gene TRBJ2-5; the match to TRBD2 covers 11 bases. This CDR3 contains 16 residues. Germline trimming cut 3 bases from V and 5 bases from J; bases unmatched to any gene: 8. CDR1 LGHNA and CDR2 YNFKEQ come from the germline V gene. CDR3 sequence reads: CASSQGGTSGGETQYF. The DNA of the CDR3 is TGTGCCAGCAGCCAGGGAGGGACTAGCGGTGGTGAGACCCAGTACTTC.

The chain recombines TRBV7-9 with TRBJ2-3; no reliable D call. V lost 5 bases and J 1 base, leaving 16 bases between the germline ends. The CDR3 contains 16 residues. CDR1 is SEHNR, CDR2 FQNEAQ, per germline (reference sequence). This chain's CDR3 is CASSPTWSPRTDTQYF. CDR3 nucleotide sequence: TGTGCCAGCAGCCCCACTTGGTCCCCGCGCACAGATACGCAGTATTTT.

This clone was picked up a small number of times. This sequence joins TRBV4-1 and TRBJ2-7, with 8 bases that match TRBD1. The V segment lost 1 base and the J segment 4 bases; nucleotides outside the gene matches: 6. CDR3 length: 15 residues. Germline-derived CDR1 and CDR2 are MGHRA and YSYEKL. DNA for the CDR3: TGCGCCAGCAGCCAAGTAGGGACAGGACCTTACGAGCAGTACTTC. As protein: CASSQVGTGPYEQYF.

V and J are TRBV6-5 and TRBJ2-5; possibly TRBD1 for D (6 bases). The CDR3 has 14 amino acids. V lost 3 bases and J 5 bases, leaving 13 bases between the germline ends. CDR1 is MNHEY, CDR2 SVGAGI, per germline. The DNA of the CDR3 is TGTGCCAGCAGTTATCGAGGGGGATGGGAGACCCAGTACTTC. Translation: CASSYRGGWETQYF.

This clone was found once. The sample holds other DNA sequences that translate to the same CDR3. This chain connects TRBV7-9 to TRBJ2-1; no clear D gene. CDR1 and CDR2 from the germline V gene are SEHNR and FQNEAQ (reference sequence). Trimming cost V 0 bases and J 3 bases, with 6 bases left between them. CDR3 length equals 14 residues. CDR3 DNA: TGTGCCAGCAGCTTAGCGGGCAGCTACAATGAGCAGTTCTTC. It encodes CASSLAGSYNEQFF.

The J gene is TRBJ2-1, the V gene TRBV19; D remains unclear. Trimming left V 4 bases short and J 5 bases short, with 15 bases between. There are 15 residues in the CDR3. Germline lookup yields CDR1 LNHDA and CDR2 SQIVND (reference sequence). CDR3 sequence reads: CASSTNVDANNEQFF. CDR3 sequence (DNA): TGTGCCAGTAGTACGAATGTAGACGCGAACAATGAGCAGTTCTTC.

The chain couples TRBV18 to TRBJ1-1; D ambiguous. Germline-derived CDR1 and CDR2 are KGHSH and LQKENI. The CDR3 is 16 residues long. Trimming left V 3 bases short and J 2 bases short, with 16 bases between. The CDR3 sequence: CASSPSQSGLNTEAFF. Here the CDR3 DNA reads TGTGCCAGCTCACCGAGTCAATCAGGACTAAACACTGAAGCTTTCTTT.